These 25 T cell receptor beta chains originate from one sample sequenced in a study of cytotoxic CD8 clonotypes in ibrutinib-treated CLL. The protocol was immunoSEQ multiplex PCR, while the TCRdb copy is restricted to in-frame clones and leaves out a portion. The repertoire holds around 140,000 clones, with around 82% as singletons. This material consisted of PBMCs, taken after 36 months of ibrutinib treatment. The receptors shown here come from a human donor with chronic lymphocytic leukemia.

The chain links TRBV7-9 to TRBJ2-7, with a possible D match to TRBD1 (6 bases). CDR3 size: 14 residues. CDR1 is SEHNR, CDR2 FQNEAQ, per germline (reference sequence). Trimming cost V 2 bases and J 2 bases, with 10 bases left between them. CDR3 bases: TGTGCCAGCAGCTTAACAGGGTGGGCCTACGAGCAGTACTTC. Protein sequence: CASSLTGWAYEQYF.

The chain has TRBV25-1 and TRBJ1-3; no definite D call. This CDR3 has 14 amino acids. CDR1 and CDR2 from the germline V gene are MGHDK and SYGVNS. Trimming left V 1 base short and J 3 bases short, with 7 bases between. CDR3: CASSESRRGNTIYF. CDR3 sequence (DNA): TGTGCCAGCAGTGAATCTCGCCGTGGAAACACCATATATTTT.

The gene calls are TRBV7-7 and TRBJ2-1, with 7 bases matching TRBD2. The V segment lost 5 bases and the J segment 9 bases; nucleotides outside the gene matches: 10. Germline V CDR1 and CDR2: SSHAT, FNYEAQ (reference sequence). The CDR3 runs to 14 residues. Here the CDR3 DNA reads TGTGCCAGCAGCCCCAATGCGGGAGCAGTTGAGCAGTTCTTC. Amino acids: CASSPNAGAVEQFF.

This clone has ten or more counts. The J gene is TRBJ1-6, the V gene TRBV7-9, with D perhaps matching TRBD1 (6 bases). Trimming cost V 0 bases and J 9 bases, with 15 bases left between them. CDR1 SEHNR and CDR2 FQNEAQ come from the germline V gene (reference sequence). CDR3 length: 16 amino acids. CDR3 sequence: CASSLAYRGMGSPLHF. In nucleotides, the CDR3 is TGTGCCAGCAGCTTAGCGTATAGGGGGATGGGTTCACCCCTCCACTTT. Based on the CDR3 plus reference TRBV7-9 and TRBJ1-6, the full variable domain is DTGVSQNPRHKITKRGQNVTFRCDPISEHNRLYWYRQTLGQGPEFLTYFQNEAQLEKSRLLSDRFSAERPKGSFSTLEIQRTEQGDSAMYLCASSLAYRGMGSPLHFGNGTRLTVT.

The genes are TRBV5-1 and TRBJ2-5; D may be TRBD2 (5 bases). The CDR3 is 15 amino acids. The germline V gene encodes CDR1 SGHRS and CDR2 YFSETQ. V dropped 0 bases and J dropped 2 bases, with 11 bases sitting between them. In DNA form, the CDR3 reads TGCGCCAGCAGCTTGGCCGGAGGCAGACAAGAGACCCAGTACTTC. It codes for CASSLAGGRQETQYF.

The chain employs TRBV6-5 and TRBJ2-5; the match to TRBD1 covers 7 bases. Losses at the gene ends were 8 bases for V and 3 bases for J; bases not matched to a gene: 12. CDR1 and CDR2 from the germline V gene are MNHEY and SVGAGI. CDR3 length: 15 residues. The CDR3, as DNA: TGTGCCAGCGCCTCATTGGCAGGGGGAAAAGAGACCCAGTACTTC. Encoded protein: CASASLAGGKETQYF.

J is TRBJ2-3 and V is TRBV18; 9 bases line up with TRBD2. This CDR3 comprises 18 residues. V lost 0 bases, J lost 5 bases, and 12 bases stayed unmatched. Germline CDR1 is KGHSH and CDR2 is LQKENI. The CDR3 reads CASSPPGSLAGSGDTQYF. DNA of the CDR3: TGTGCCAGCTCACCACCGGGAAGCCTAGCGGGATCAGGAGATACGCAGTATTTT.

This chain links TRBV10-2 with TRBJ1-5, with TRBD1 identical over 9 bases. The V gene end was trimmed by 8 bases and the J gene end by 0 bases; junction bases not matched to a gene: 5. The CDR3 spans 15 residues. CDR1 is WSHSY and CDR2 is SAAADI in the germline V gene. This CDR3 reads CASQGTGFSNQPQHF. The CDR3, as DNA: TGCGCCAGCCAAGGGACAGGGTTTAGCAATCAGCCCCAGCATTTT.

V gene TRBV4-1 combines with J gene TRBJ2-7; the D gene is possibly TRBD1 (5 bases). Per germline, CDR1 MGHRA and CDR2 YSYEKL. Trimming pared 3 bases from V and 6 bases from J, leaving 9 bases between. The length of the CDR3 is 12 residues. CDR3 residues: CASSQSGLEQYF. The CDR3 region has the DNA TGCGCCAGCAGCCAGTCAGGGCTCGAGCAGTACTTC.

This clone occurred once. The genes are TRBV30 and TRBJ2-6; 9 bases line up with TRBD2. V lost 4 bases and J lost 0; bases outside the gene matches: 4. This CDR3 comprises 16 residues. Germline V lookup: CDR1 GTSNPN, CDR2 SVGIG (reference sequence). This CDR3 reads CAWTSGASSGANVLTF. CDR3 bases: TGTGCCTGGACTAGCGGGGCGAGCTCTGGGGCCAACGTCCTGACTTTC.

The V gene is TRBV4-1, the J gene TRBJ1-1; D uncertain. CDR3 length: 13 amino acids. The germline gives CDR1 MGHRA, CDR2 YSYEKL. The V gene lost 4 bases and the J gene lost 6 bases, with 12 bases spanning the gap. The CDR3: CASSLTGESEAFF. The CDR3 DNA is TGCGCCAGCAGCCTAACCGGGGAGTCTGAAGCTTTCTTT.

This sequence joins TRBV28 and TRBJ2-7, with TRBD2 matching over 9 bases. V was clipped by 10 bases and J by 2 bases; unmatched bases: 12. Germline V lookup: CDR1 MDHEN, CDR2 SYDVKM. The CDR3 is 15 amino acids. CDR3 sequence reads: CATRTGGGVTYEQYF. The CDR3 coding sequence is TGTGCCACCCGAACCGGCGGGGGGGTAACCTACGAGCAGTACTTC.

The chain employs TRBV6-4 and TRBJ1-1; D gene ambiguous. V was pared by 7 bases and J by 2 bases, with 20 bases between. CDR3 length: 16 amino acids. CDR1 and CDR2 (germline): MRHNA, SNTAGT. The CDR3 sequence: CASTPSHGQLNTEAFF. The CDR3 DNA is TGTGCCAGCACCCCTTCCCACGGTCAGCTTAACACTGAAGCTTTCTTT.

The chain combines TRBV7-9 with TRBJ1-5, with TRBD1 matching over 7 bases. The CDR3 runs to 15 residues. CDR1 is SEHNR and CDR2 is FQNEAQ in the germline V gene (reference sequence). V was pared by 4 bases and J by 7 bases, with 10 bases of the junction left unmatched. CDR3 DNA sequence: TGTGCCAGCAGCTCCATGAAAGGGGGCAGGCAGCCCCAGCATTTT. The encoded protein is CASSSMKGGRQPQHF.

The genes are TRBV27 and TRBJ2-7, with D unclear. V lost 5 bases to trimming and J lost 1 base, with 9 bases between them. The germline CDR1 and CDR2 sequences are MNHEY and SMNVEV (reference sequence). The CDR3 loop spans 13 amino acids. The CDR3 DNA sequence: TGTGCCAGCAGTGTACGGCCTTCCTACGAGCAGTACTTC. Protein sequence: CASSVRPSYEQYF.

The chain couples TRBV19 to TRBJ2-1, with D hard to call. The V gene lost 1 base and the J gene lost 9 bases, with 19 bases spanning the gap. This CDR3 is built from 16 residues. Germline CDR1 and CDR2: LNHDA and SQIVND (reference sequence). In DNA, the CDR3 is TGTGCCAGTAGTATAGGTTTCTCGAAAGTTGGTATTGAGCAGTTCTTC. It yields the protein CASSIGFSKVGIEQFF.

As DNA, the CDR3 is TGTGCCAGCAGCTTAGCCCCCGGACAGAACACCGGGGAGCTGTTTTTT. This translates into CASSLAPGQNTGELFF. V gene TRBV7-6 combines with J gene TRBJ2-2, with D perhaps TRBD1 (5 bases). Germline CDR1 and CDR2: SGHVS and FNYEAQ. CDR3 length equals 16 residues. The V gene lost 0 bases and the J gene lost 1 base, with 9 bases spanning the gap.

By frequency in the sample, this clone is medium-sized. The rearrangement uses TRBV6-1 and TRBJ1-6; no firm D call. Germline V gene data show CDR1 as MNHNS and CDR2 as SASEGT. This CDR3 spans 15 amino acids. V dropped 2 bases and J dropped 8 bases, with 13 bases sitting between them. CDR3 region: CASSESGYGDSPLHF. The CDR3 DNA sequence: TGTGCCAGCAGTGAATCCGGGTATGGGGATTCACCCCTCCACTTT.

V and J are TRBV6-5 and TRBJ1-2, with D possibly TRBD1 on 5 matching bases. The CDR3 consists of 16 residues. Trimming left V 2 bases short and J 2 bases short, with 15 bases between. The V gene's germline CDR1 is MNHEY and CDR2 SVGAGI. The CDR3 nucleotides are TGTGCCAGCAGTTACCCCCTAAGGGCAGGGAACTATGGCTACACCTTC. Protein: CASSYPLRAGNYGYTF.

This clone was seen a handful of times. This sequence joins TRBV19 and TRBJ1-5; possible D gene TRBD1, 5 bases. This CDR3 contains 18 residues. Germline V gene lookup returns CDR1 LNHDA and CDR2 SQIVND (reference sequence). Trimming removed 8 bases from V and 0 bases from J, with 23 bases in between. CDR3 sequence reads: CASRGGRARFYSNQPQHF. In DNA form, the CDR3 reads TGTGCCAGTCGGGGCGGCAGGGCGAGATTTTATAGCAATCAGCCCCAGCATTTT.

This clone showed up just once. V is TRBV28 and J is TRBJ1-2; D not certain. The CDR3 extends over 13 amino acids. V was pared by 3 bases and J by 5 bases, with 10 bases between. Germline CDR1 MDHEN, CDR2 SYDVKM. CDR3 sequence reads: CASSFVGLYGYTF. The DNA of the CDR3 is TGTGCCAGCAGTTTCGTCGGTTTATATGGCTACACCTTC.

The CDR3 region has the DNA TGTGCCACCAGCAGAGATCGTGGGAGAACCTACAATGAGCAGTTCTTC. Translated: CATSRDRGRTYNEQFF. The rearrangement uses TRBV15 and TRBJ2-1, with D possibly TRBD2 on 5 matching bases. CDR3 length equals 16 residues. V dropped 0 bases and J dropped 2 bases, with 11 bases sitting between them. Per germline, CDR1 LNHNV and CDR2 YYDKDF (reference sequence).

The rearrangement uses TRBV10-2 and TRBJ1-1; D ambiguous. CDR1 and CDR2 from the germline V gene are WSHSY and SAAADI. The ends were cut back, 8 bases at V and 9 bases at J, with 19 bases in the middle. The CDR3 length is 13 residues. The CDR3 sequence: CASCFLESGKAFF. The CDR3 DNA sequence: TGCGCCAGCTGTTTTCTTGAGTCGGGGAAAGCTTTCTTT.

The chain combines TRBV13 with TRBJ2-1, with a possible D match to TRBD1 (6 bases). The CDR3 totals 19 residues. Germline assignment: CDR1 PRHDT and CDR2 FYEKMQ (reference sequence). The V and J ends lost 0 bases and 5 bases respectively, with 23 bases between them. The CDR3 nucleotides read TGTGCCAGCAGCTTAGGCCCCCGGATCAGGGGATCTACGGACAATGAGCAGTTCTTC. Amino acid sequence: CASSLGPRIRGSTDNEQFF.

The rearrangement joins TRBV6-1 to TRBJ1-1; D possibly corresponds to TRBD1 (6 bases). Germline loops: CDR1 MNHNS, CDR2 SASEGT. The CDR3 consists of 14 residues. V lost 4 bases, J lost 1 base, and 10 bases lay in between. Here the CDR3 reads CASSAGTRNTEAFF. As DNA, the CDR3 is TGTGCCAGCAGTGCCGGGACACGGAACACTGAAGCTTTCTTT.